A single sample gave rise to the 26 T cell receptor beta chains below, sequenced in a study of CD8 T cells in ankylosing spondylitis. One entry per CDR3 protein results from TCRdb running MiXCR on the 5' RACE reads. The sample includes 250,000 to 400,000 distinct CDR3 sequences, around 10% of them seen just once. Sequencing was carried out using blood, either unsorted or a sorted T cell fraction (not recorded which). These receptors were taken from a female donor with ankylosing spondylitis or in good health (not recorded which).

In this sample, this clonotype turned up many times. V and J are TRBV7-2 and TRBJ2-7; D possibly corresponds to TRBD2 (5 bases). Germline CDR1 reads SGHTA; CDR2 reads FQGNSA. The CDR3 sequence is 14 residues long. Trimming left V 1 base short and J 3 bases short, with 10 bases between. The CDR3 loop reads CASSLDRTGYEQYF. CDR3 nucleotides: TGTGCCAGCAGCTTAGACCGGACTGGCTACGAGCAGTACTTC. Drawing the rest from reference TRBV7-2 and TRBJ2-7, the complete variable domain is GAGVSQSPSNKVTEKGKDVELRCDPISGHTALYWYRQSLGQGLEFLIYFQGNSAPDKSGLPSDRFSAERTGGSVSTLTIQRTQQEDSAVYLCASSLDRTGYEQYFGPGTRLTVT.

This chain connects TRBV2 to TRBJ2-7; D may correspond to TRBD1 or TRBD2 (6 bases each). Trimming left V 4 bases short and J 3 bases short, with 16 bases between. The CDR3 totals 15 residues. CDR1 is SNHLY, CDR2 FYNNEI, per germline. CDR3 nucleotides: TGTGCCAGCAGTGGAGTTTACGGGGGCGGCTACGAGCAGTACTTC. It encodes CASSGVYGGGYEQYF.

The gene calls are TRBV10-3 and TRBJ1-5; 10 bases align to TRBD1. Germline values: CDR1 ENHRY, CDR2 SYGVKD. This CDR3 region has 15 residues. Unmatched junction bases numbered 8, after V lost 8 bases and J lost 4 bases. The CDR3 sequence: CAISSGQGINQPQHF. CDR3 in DNA: TGTGCCATCTCGTCGGGACAGGGGATTAATCAGCCCCAGCATTTT.

Only a few counts were recorded for this clonotype. This chain uses TRBV7-2 with TRBJ1-1, with D possibly being TRBD1 (6 bases). Germline CDR1 and CDR2: SGHTA and FQGNSA. The CDR3 has 16 amino acids. V lost 0 bases and J lost 1, with 12 bases in between. This CDR3 is CASSLATGWRNTEAFF. DNA for the CDR3: TGTGCCAGCAGCTTAGCTACAGGGTGGCGGAACACTGAAGCTTTCTTT. Full variable domain (rest looked up from reference TRBV7-2 and TRBJ1-1): GAGVSQSPSNKVTEKGKDVELRCDPISGHTALYWYRQSLGQGLEFLIYFQGNSAPDKSGLPSDRFSAERTGGSVSTLTIQRTQQEDSAVYLCASSLATGWRNTEAFFGQGTRLTVV.

Written as DNA, the CDR3 is TGCGCCAGCAGCTTGGGTTTCGGACCAGCGATACAAGATACGCAGTATTTT. Translation: CASSLGFGPAIQDTQYF. The chain is built from TRBV5-1 and TRBJ2-3; D is unresolved. Germline values: CDR1 SGHRS, CDR2 YFSETQ. Trimming shortened V by 0 bases and J by 5 bases, and 19 bases separated the two germline ends. This CDR3 spans 17 amino acids.

A note on this clonotype: A much larger clonotype is one base distant, so this may be a read error. The gene calls are TRBV5-1 and TRBJ2-5; D tentatively reads TRBD1 or TRBD2 (6 bases each). CDR1 is SGHRS, CDR2 YFSETQ, per germline. CDR3 size: 14 residues. Here the CDR3 reads CASSLTGGPETQNF. For the CDR3, the DNA is TGCGCCAGCAGCTTGACCGGGGGCCCAGAGACCCAGAACTTC.

The chain links TRBV28 to TRBJ2-7; perhaps D is TRBD1 or TRBD2 (5 bases each). The CDR3 length is 11 residues. The V end was cut by 8 bases, the J end by 3 bases, with 8 bases between. Germline CDR1 is MDHEN and CDR2 is SYDVKM. The CDR3 DNA is TGTGCCAGCGGGACCGACTACGAGCAGTACTTC. Encoded protein: CASGTDYEQYF.

This clonotype was observed a handful of times. This chain connects TRBV6-1 to TRBJ1-2, with 10 bases that match TRBD1. Germline V gene data show CDR1 as MNHNS and CDR2 as SASEGT. There are 12 residues in the CDR3. V dropped 11 bases and J dropped 8; count of bases not matched to a gene: 8. CDR3 in DNA: TGTGCCCTACGACAGGGGGCGCAGGGCTACACCTTC. Its protein is CALRQGAQGYTF.

Concerning this clonotype: A much more abundant neighbour one base away suggests this may be a read error. This chain uses TRBV20-1 with TRBJ2-2; a weak D match, TRBD1 (6 bases). Germline V lookup: CDR1 DFQATT, CDR2 SNEGSKA (reference sequence). V was clipped by 2 bases and J by 1 base, with 8 bases between them. This CDR3 comprises 14 residues. The CDR3 DNA is TGCAGTGCTAGATCGGGACAGAACACCGGGGAGCTGTTTTTT. Residues: CSARSGQNTGELFF.

The CDR3 bases are TGCGCCAGCACCGTCTTCGATAGCTCCTACAATGAGCAGTTCTTC. Its protein is CASTVFDSSYNEQFF. The chain links TRBV5-1 to TRBJ2-1; D is uncertain. V lost 6 bases and J lost 0, with 13 bases in between. Per germline, CDR1 SGHRS and CDR2 YFSETQ. This CDR3 spans 15 amino acids.

This clonotype was counted many times. The rearrangement uses TRBV6-1 and TRBJ2-3; 8 nucleotides line up with TRBD2. The V segment lost 6 bases and the J segment 4 bases; nucleotides outside the gene matches: 6. CDR3 size: 14 residues. Germline V gene lookup returns CDR1 MNHNS and CDR2 SASEGT. The CDR3 here is CASRSGGAADTQYF. The CDR3 DNA reads TGTGCCAGCAGGTCGGGGGGGGCAGCAGATACGCAGTATTTT.

This clonotype was observed many times. The rearrangement links TRBV20-1 to TRBJ2-3; no definite D call. Germline lookup yields CDR1 DFQATT and CDR2 SNEGSKA (reference sequence). The CDR3 is 12 amino acids. The ends were cut back, 3 bases at V and 2 bases at J, with 6 bases in the middle. CDR3 sequence (DNA): TGCAGTGCTAGCGGCCCCACAGATACGCAGTATTTT. Translation: CSASGPTDTQYF.

This clonotype was picked up a small number of times. The V and J genes are TRBV5-1 and TRBJ2-5; D is perhaps TRBD2 (5 bases). CDR3 length equals 15 residues. The germline CDR1 and CDR2 sequences are SGHRS and YFSETQ. V lost 0 bases, J lost 1 base, and 10 bases lay in between. This CDR3 reads CASSLAGSSQETQYF. CDR3 nucleotide sequence: TGCGCCAGCAGCTTGGCGGGAAGCAGCCAAGAGACCCAGTACTTC.

This clonotype was picked up many times. J is TRBJ2-2 and V is TRBV20-1; D call uncertain. The CDR3 has 13 amino acids. Trimming removed 7 bases from V and 0 bases from J, with 9 bases in between. Germline V lookup: CDR1 DFQATT, CDR2 SNEGSKA (reference sequence). CDR3 in DNA: TGCAGTGGCTGGGCTGCGAACACCGGGGAGCTGTTTTTT. Translated, it gives CSGWAANTGELFF.

The table lists this clonotype with many counts. J is TRBJ2-1 and V is TRBV5-1; 9 bases agree with TRBD1. The V segment lost 2 bases and the J segment 4 bases; nucleotides outside the gene matches: 4. Germline V gives CDR1 SGHRS, CDR2 YFSETQ. The CDR3 sequence is 15 residues long. CDR3 residues: CASSLQGAEYNEQFF. The CDR3 DNA is TGCGCCAGCAGCTTACAGGGGGCTGAGTACAATGAGCAGTTCTTC.

This clonotype was seen only a few times. The V gene is TRBV10-3, the J gene TRBJ1-3; maybe TRBD1 (6 bases). This CDR3 has 12 residues. CDR1 is ENHRY, CDR2 SYGVKD, per germline. Trimming cost V 9 bases and J 4 bases, with 10 bases left between them. CDR3 coding DNA: TGTGCCATAGGGGACATCGGAAACACCATATATTTT. Protein product: CAIGDIGNTIYF.

The rearrangement uses TRBV20-1 and TRBJ2-7; D possibly corresponds to TRBD1 (6 bases). CDR3 length: 13 residues. Germline V gene lookup returns CDR1 DFQATT and CDR2 SNEGSKA (reference sequence). V lost 8 bases and J lost 3, with 17 bases in between. The CDR3 protein is CSSPKQGGYEQYF. CDR3 DNA sequence: TGCAGTTCACCGAAACAGGGTGGCTACGAGCAGTACTTC.

With regard to this clonotype: A read error may explain this, as a much larger clone is one base away. The chain employs TRBV5-1 and TRBJ2-1, with 8 bases identical to TRBD2. Germline V gene sequence: CDR1 SGHRS, CDR2 YFSETQ. This CDR3 is built from 15 residues. The DNA of the CDR3 is TGCGCCAGCAGCCCGGGCCCAGCGGGGGTCAATAAGCAGTTCTTC. Its translation is CASSPGPAGVNKQFF.

In its sample, this clonotype was seen many times. The chain links TRBV7-8 to TRBJ2-5; D is perhaps TRBD1 (6 bases). Trimming took 5 bases from V and 1 from J, leaving 8 bases between them. The length of the CDR3 is 13 residues. Per germline, CDR1 SGHVS and CDR2 FQNEAQ. CDR3 DNA sequence: TGTGCCAGCAGCATAGGGGGCCAAGAGACCCAGTACTTC. It encodes CASSIGGQETQYF.

J is TRBJ2-3 and V is TRBV20-1; 10 bases align to TRBD2. CDR1 DFQATT and CDR2 SNEGSKA come from the germline V gene (reference sequence). The junction had 7 bases not matched to a gene; V was cut back by 1 base and J by 9 bases. CDR3 length equals 14 residues. CDR3 in DNA: TGCAGTGCTAGAGGGGAGCGGGGGGGGCGGACGCAGTATTTT. Translation: CSARGERGGRTQYF.

There are many counts of this clonotype. The chain combines TRBV10-3 with TRBJ2-2, with D tentatively TRBD2 (6 bases). The CDR3 length is 14 residues. Between the trimmed V and J ends, which lost 3 bases and 3 bases, there was a span of 8 bases. Per germline, CDR1 ENHRY and CDR2 SYGVKD. The CDR3 coding sequence is TGTGCCATCAGTGACGCGGGGTACACCGGGGAGCTGTTTTTT. It specifies CAISDAGYTGELFF.

The rearrangement links TRBV6-2 or TRBV6-3 to TRBJ1-1; D is possibly TRBD1 (6 bases). There are 15 residues in the CDR3. Germline CDR1 reads MNHEY; CDR2 reads SVGEGT. V lost 7 bases and J 4 bases, leaving 19 bases between the germline ends. Here the CDR3 reads CASTNGGLVGTEAFF. The DNA of the CDR3 is TGTGCCAGCACCAACGGGGGCCTGGTGGGCACTGAAGCTTTCTTT.

Ten or more counts support this clonotype. The chain uses TRBV7-2 and TRBJ2-1; tentative D call: TRBD1 (6 bases). The CDR3 runs 16 residues. CDR1 is SGHTA, CDR2 FQGNSA, per germline. Trimming removed 4 bases at V and 0 bases at J, with 13 bases between. The CDR3 is CASSSQGHSSYNEQFF. The CDR3 nucleotides are TGTGCCAGCAGCTCGCAGGGACACAGCTCCTACAATGAGCAGTTCTTC.

This clonotype was observed many times. This chain links TRBV6-5 with TRBJ1-6; D is perhaps TRBD1 (5 bases). The CDR3 covers 18 residues. V gave up 2 bases and J gave up 9 bases, with 23 bases separating them. Germline CDR1 reads MNHEY; CDR2 reads SVGAGI. The CDR3 region is CASSYIAQGASGISPLHF. The CDR3 nucleotides read TGTGCCAGCAGTTACATAGCTCAGGGCGCTAGTGGAATTTCACCCCTCCACTTT.

In its sample, this clonotype was seen a few times. J is TRBJ1-6 and V is TRBV3-1, with D tentatively TRBD1 (5 bases). The V and J ends lost 7 bases and 9 bases respectively, with 10 bases between them. CDR3 size: 12 residues. Germline loops: CDR1 LGHDT, CDR2 YNNKEL (reference sequence). This CDR3 reads CASTEGSSPLHF. CDR3 DNA: TGTGCCAGCACGGAGGGGAGTTCACCCCTCCACTTT.

This clonotype has at least ten counts. The V call is TRBV5-1, the J call TRBJ2-7; 8 nucleotides align to TRBD1. Per germline, CDR1 SGHRS and CDR2 YFSETQ. This CDR3 has 13 residues. V was clipped by 4 bases and J by 5 bases; unmatched bases: 5. The CDR3 region is CASSGPGGNEQYF. CDR3 DNA sequence: TGCGCCAGCAGCGGGCCAGGGGGCAACGAGCAGTACTTC.